This T cell receptor beta chain was captured in a study of blood T cell repertoires in COVID-19 (dated by TCRdb to the early 2020s). Some background on the complete study: Samples from collaborators originated in the United States, Italy and Spain and spanned both the acute and convalescent phases of COVID-19. The prospective study material was composed of cDNA or gDNA derived from T cells, B-cell-depleted T cells, or PBMCs. Deeply sampled blood TCRbeta repertoires from subjects exposed to, actively infected with, or recovered from COVID-19 were included in the dataset. The repertoires were released in a freely available public database meant as a resource for research on the immune response to SARS-CoV-2. The samples were drawn from two sources: the first 160 participants of the ongoing ImmuneRACE study, and 1,254 subjects contributed by 6 global collaborators. The sample metadata nearly always contained a de-identified subject ID, COVID-19 status, age in years and sex. HLA class I and class II types, where available, came from metadata supplied by the sample provider rather than from assay-based typing.

TCRbeta CDR3 regions were amplified from genomic DNA by means of the immunoSEQ Assay, a bias-controlled multiplex PCR. The authors' analysis ran thus. The number of nucleated cells in each sample was estimated by amplification of reference gene primers within the assay. Sequence reads were collapsed and filtered to measure the absolute abundance of every unique TCRbeta CDR3 rearrangement. For each sample, productive Simpson clonality was calculated as the square root of Simpson's diversity index across productive rearrangements. Entries here come from immuneACCESS through TCRdb and include only in-frame sequences with V and J called. Some clones fail to appear in such tables; in the studies checked, an unresolved V gene covers under half of the shortfall, and the cause of the remainder is unknown. The DNA was the basis for D and trimming; V, J and clone size are from that table. The sample table holds about 130,000 clones, of which 79% were seen once. Of the sample, approximately 5.2% is held by the ten largest clones.

One collaborating source in Seattle enrolled patients while the patients were actively infected and followed the patients over time throughout the course of disease. Collaborating institutions collected whole blood in K2EDTA tubes following their own protocols. For TCRbeta analysis, collaborators shipped samples as frozen whole blood, isolated PBMCs, or DNA extracted from either of those sample types. Details on this clone: Its target antigen remains unknown. No base qualities exist here, and no much larger clone lies one base off it.

From cysteine to phenylalanine, the CDR3 is 15 amino acids long. Kept here is only the CDR3 DNA, which spans 45 bases and is read in frame from base 1. Trimming takes 6 bases off V and 1 base off J; junction bases not matched to a gene: 4. From a lookup of the germline V gene, CDR1 and CDR2 are KGHSH and LQKENI. The investigation overall reported the following: How much clinical and demographic metadata was included differed by source and by participant, and the metadata was provided uncurated.

The TCR was taken from a woman in her 70s with COVID-19, enrolled during active disease. The specimen sequenced was peripheral blood. The chain is encoded by TRBV18 joined to TRBJ2-5, with 11 central nucleotides matching TRBD1. The CDR3 corresponds to CASSPGTGGQETQYF. The DNA sequence reads TGTGCCAGCTCCCCCGGGACAGGGGGCCAAGAGACCCAGTACTTC.